These 29 T cell receptor beta chains share one sample of origin, sequenced in a study of Ad26.COV2.S vaccination and SARS-CoV-2 variants. The treatment was: some 20 received Ad26.COV2.S at low or high dose, single or two shots; about five received placebo; per-sample allocation not given. Sample collection was performed on day 63 after the first vaccine or placebo injection. Sequenced by immunoSEQ multiplex PCR; TCRdb stores in-frame clones only, minus some. The table shows fewer than 600,000 clones, with about nine tenths occurring only once. The material sequenced was peripheral blood, taken in a trial of Ad26.COV2.S vaccine versus placebo. These receptors all come from a person aged 18-65 years who received the Ad26.COV2.S COVID-19 vaccine or a placebo.

This clone appeared once. The chain carries TRBV7-2 and TRBJ1-2; TRBD1 matches at 7 bases. The germline V gene has CDR1 SGHTA and CDR2 FQGNSA. The CDR3 has 16 residues. Trimming took 7 bases from V and 4 from J; bases not matched to a gene: 15. The CDR3 DNA follows: TGTGCCAGCACCGGGGACAGACCCAGAGAGGCCTATGGCTACACCTTC. Translating it yields CASTGDRPREAYGYTF.

For this clone: At one end the junction does not follow the germline gene, possibly because of a read error. The chain employs TRBV7-8 and TRBJ1-1; 7 nucleotides match TRBD1. From germline, CDR1 is SGHVS and CDR2 FQNEAQ. The CDR3 is 15 amino acids. The CDR3 reads CASTLEGAHNTEAFF. The CDR3 nucleotides read TGTGCCAGCACCTTAGAGGGGGCCCATAACACTGAAGCTTTCTTT. The whole variable domain, remainder taken from reference TRBV7-8 and TRBJ1-1, is GAGVSQSPRYKVAKRGQDVALRCDPISGHVSLFWYQQALGQGPEFLTYFQNEAQLDKSGLPSDRFFAERPEGSVSTLKIQRTQQEDSAVYLCASTLEGAHNTEAFFGQGTRLTVV.

This chain links TRBV4-2 with TRBJ2-2; the D is unclear. The germline V gene has CDR1 LGHNA and CDR2 YNFKEQ. V was cut by 1 base and J by 5 bases, with 2 bases left in between. The CDR3 extends over 12 amino acids. The CDR3 loop reads CASSQVTGELFF. The CDR3 region has the DNA TGTGCCAGCAGCCAAGTAACCGGGGAGCTGTTTTTT.

The rearrangement uses TRBV6-1 and TRBJ2-1; 9 positions agree with TRBD2. Germline V gene sequence: CDR1 MNHNS, CDR2 SASEGT. The CDR3 spans 15 residues. J gave up 10 bases and V 0 bases, and 7 bases lay outside the gene matches. The CDR3 reads CASSEALAGRREQFF. Here the CDR3 DNA reads TGTGCCAGCAGTGAAGCCCTAGCGGGAAGGCGGGAGCAGTTCTTC.

This chain uses TRBV11-2 with TRBJ2-3; no firm D call. There are 15 residues in the CDR3. Germline CDR1 is SGHAT and CDR2 is FQNNGV. V lost 0 bases and J 7 bases, leaving 14 bases between the germline ends. CDR3 sequence reads: CASSLDHRRENTQYF. Here the CDR3 DNA reads TGTGCCAGCAGCTTAGATCATCGAAGAGAGAATACGCAGTATTTT.

This clone has a single count. The genes are TRBV19 and TRBJ1-2, with D hard to call. In germline, CDR1 is LNHDA, CDR2 SQIVND (reference sequence). The CDR3 loop spans 15 amino acids. Trimming removed 6 bases at V and 2 bases at J, with 16 bases between. The CDR3 spells CASSPPPTSNYGYTF. CDR3 coding DNA: TGTGCCAGTAGCCCCCCCCCGACAAGCAACTATGGCTACACCTTC.

The genes are TRBV7-9 and TRBJ1-5, with D possibly being TRBD1 (5 bases). In germline, CDR1 is SEHNR, CDR2 FQNEAQ (reference sequence). This CDR3 region has 16 residues. V gave up 3 bases and J gave up 7 bases, with 19 bases separating them. CDR3 DNA sequence: TGTGCCAGCAGCTTCGGTAGGGCGGGGCTAGACCAGCCCCAGCATTTT. Amino acids: CASSFGRAGLDQPQHF.

This clone was counted only a few times. The chain carries TRBV27 and TRBJ2-7; D call uncertain. CDR3 size: 13 residues. V lost 6 bases, J lost 4 bases, and 13 bases lay in between. Germline loops: CDR1 MNHEY, CDR2 SMNVEV (reference sequence). The CDR3 nucleotides read TGTGCCAGCAGCCCCGTGGAGCAGTACGAGCAGTACTTC. Amino acid sequence: CASSPVEQYEQYF.

The V and J genes are TRBV30 and TRBJ1-2; D is possibly TRBD1 (5 bases). Trimming took off 3 bases at V and 3 bases at J, with 8 bases between the two ends. CDR1 is GTSNPN and CDR2 is SVGIG in the germline V gene (reference sequence). The CDR3 has 12 residues. CDR3 bases: TGTGCCTGGAGGAGGGGAGACTATGGCTACACCTTC. Protein: CAWRRGDYGYTF.

CDR3 sequence (DNA): TGTGCCACCAGCAGAGGGAAAGACTATGGCTACACCTTC. It codes for CATSRGKDYGYTF. The chain combines TRBV15 with TRBJ1-2; no firm D call. Germline assignment: CDR1 LNHNV and CDR2 YYDKDF (reference sequence). This CDR3 contains 13 residues. V was pared by 1 base and J by 3 bases, with 6 bases between.

The chain recombines TRBV5-1 with TRBJ2-1; D remains unclear. Trimming left V 1 base short and J 7 bases short, with 6 bases between. CDR3 length: 12 amino acids. CDR1 SGHRS and CDR2 YFSETQ come from the germline V gene. This CDR3 is CASSLLWNEQFF. The CDR3 DNA sequence: TGCGCCAGCAGCTTGTTATGGAATGAGCAGTTCTTC. Full variable domain (missing parts from reference TRBV5-1 and TRBJ2-1): KAGVTQTPRYLIKTRGQQVTLSCSPISGHRSVSWYQQTPGQGLQFLFEYFSETQRNKGNFPGRFSGRQFSNSRSEMNVSTLELGDSALYLCASSLLWNEQFFGPGTRLTVL.

The chain couples TRBV10-3 to TRBJ2-2, with 9 bases fitting TRBD2. The V gene end was trimmed by 8 bases and the J gene end by 8 bases; junction bases not matched to a gene: 15. CDR1 is ENHRY, CDR2 SYGVKD, per germline. This CDR3 comprises 16 residues. CDR3 bases: TGTGCCATCCGGGGGTCGGCGGGGGGGCCCGTAGGGGAGCTGTTTTTT. Translating it yields CAIRGSAGGPVGELFF.

The chain couples TRBV2 to TRBJ2-5, with 7 bases that match TRBD2. V lost 8 bases to trimming and J lost 6 bases; unmatched junction nucleotides: 3. This CDR3 contains 11 residues. CDR1 is SNHLY, CDR2 FYNNEI, per germline. The CDR3 nucleotides are TGTGCCAGCGGGGGGGGTCAGACCCAGTACTTC. This gives the protein CASGGGQTQYF.

The V call is TRBV10-3, the J call TRBJ2-1; no clear D. The length of the CDR3 is 13 residues. V lost 3 bases and J lost 12, with 15 bases in between. CDR1 and CDR2 (germline): ENHRY, SYGVKD. CDR3 coding DNA: TGTGCCATCAGTGAAAGTCCCACGGTACGGCAGTTCTTC. This sequence encodes CAISESPTVRQFF.

V usage is TRBV3-1 (or the pseudogene TRBV3-2) and J usage is TRBJ2-3; no clear D. CDR3 length: 16 amino acids. Between the trimmed V and J ends, which lost 0 bases and 2 bases, there was a span of 12 bases. Germline V lookup: CDR1 LGHDT, CDR2 YNNKEL (reference sequence). CDR3 amino acids: CASSQDLLADTDTQYF. The CDR3 coding sequence is TGTGCCAGCAGCCAAGATTTGCTTGCAGACACAGATACGCAGTATTTT.

The rearrangement joins TRBV9 to TRBJ1-2; 9 bases are a match to TRBD1. After removal of 2 bases from V and 4 bases from J, the junction contained 6 bases not matched to a gene. In germline, CDR1 is SGDLS, CDR2 YYNGEE. The length of the CDR3 is 15 residues. Here the CDR3 DNA reads TGTGCCAGCAGCGTGAGGGACAGGGCGGGCTATGGCTACACCTTC. It encodes CASSVRDRAGYGYTF.

This clone was found once. The chain joins TRBV19 to TRBJ1-5; D gene unclear. The V gene's germline CDR1 is LNHDA and CDR2 SQIVND (reference sequence). V lost 0 bases and J 7 bases, leaving 10 bases between the germline ends. This CDR3 has 14 amino acids. The CDR3 region has the DNA TGTGCCAGTAGTATAGATAGTGGGAGGCAGCCCCAGCATTTT. The encoded protein is CASSIDSGRQPQHF.

DNA of the CDR3: TGCAGCGTTGAAGTCCGGGCTTTGAACACTGAAGCTTTCTTT. Translated: CSVEVRALNTEAFF. The rearrangement joins TRBV29-1 to TRBJ1-1; D is undetermined. With 1 base removed from V and 0 bases from J, the gap between germline ends came to 9 bases. Looked up from germline, CDR1 is SQVTM and CDR2 is ANQGSEA. This CDR3 has 14 amino acids.

Only one count was recorded for this clone. The chain uses TRBV28 and TRBJ1-3; D possibly corresponds to TRBD1 (5 bases). Trimming shortened V by 4 bases and J by 0 bases, and 7 bases separated the two germline ends. The CDR3 is 14 amino acids. The germline CDR1 and CDR2 sequences are MDHEN and SYDVKM. The CDR3 coding sequence is TGTGCCAGCAGTTGGGGGGTCTCTGGAAACACCATATATTTT. It specifies CASSWGVSGNTIYF. Full variable domain (missing parts from reference TRBV28 and TRBJ1-3): DVKVTQSSRYLVKRTGEKVFLECVQDMDHENMFWYRQDPGLGLRLIYFSYDVKMKEKGDIPEGYSVSREKKERFSLILESASTNQTSMYLCASSWGVSGNTIYFGEGSWLTVV.

J is TRBJ1-6 and V is TRBV28, with D hard to call. The CDR3 is 14 residues long. Germline lookup yields CDR1 MDHEN and CDR2 SYDVKM. Trimming shortened V by 1 base and J by 7 bases, and 8 bases separated the two germline ends. For the CDR3, the DNA is TGTGCCAGCAGTTTATCTACAGCCAATTCACCCCTCCACTTT. It yields the protein CASSLSTANSPLHF.

The chain joins TRBV18 to TRBJ1-6; maybe TRBD1 (6 bases). V lost 3 bases and J 8 bases, leaving 8 bases between the germline ends. Germline CDR1 is KGHSH and CDR2 is LQKENI. This CDR3 comprises 13 residues. CDR3 bases: TGTGCCAGCTCACCTAGACAGGATTCACCCCTCCACTTT. Protein sequence: CASSPRQDSPLHF.

The chain employs TRBV5-1 and TRBJ2-2; TRBD1 is a possible D gene (5 bases). This CDR3 has 15 residues. Between the trimmed V and J ends, which lost 0 bases and 0 bases, there was a span of 6 bases. The germline gives CDR1 SGHRS, CDR2 YFSETQ. The DNA for the CDR3 is TGCGCCAGCAGCTTGGACAGGCCGAACACCGGGGAGCTGTTTTTT. Protein sequence: CASSLDRPNTGELFF. Full variable domain (missing parts from reference TRBV5-1 and TRBJ2-2): KAGVTQTPRYLIKTRGQQVTLSCSPISGHRSVSWYQQTPGQGLQFLFEYFSETQRNKGNFPGRFSGRQFSNSRSEMNVSTLELGDSALYLCASSLDRPNTGELFFGEGSRLTVL.

The V call is TRBV28, the J call TRBJ2-1; TRBD2 is a possible D gene (6 bases). Germline CDR1 reads MDHEN; CDR2 reads SYDVKM. This CDR3 is built from 13 residues. Trimming pared 6 bases from V and 4 bases from J, leaving 10 bases between. The CDR3 nucleotides read TGTGCCAGCAGAGAAAGCGGGTACAATGAGCAGTTCTTC. Translation: CASRESGYNEQFF.

The rearrangement links TRBV7-9 to TRBJ1-2; the D is unclear. This CDR3 contains 14 residues. The V and J ends lost 2 bases and 13 bases respectively, with 20 bases between them. Per germline, CDR1 SEHNR and CDR2 FQNEAQ (reference sequence). CDR3 bases: TGTGCCAGCAGCTTACCCCAGGTCGCGGGGAGTCGCACCTTC. Translated, it gives CASSLPQVAGSRTF. The complete variable domain, with remaining parts taken from reference TRBV7-9 and TRBJ1-2, reads DTGVSQNPRHKITKRGQNVTFRCDPISEHNRLYWYRQTLGQGPEFLTYFQNEAQLEKSRLLSDRFSAERPKGSFSTLEIQRTEQGDSAMYLCASSLPQVAGSRTFGSGTRLTVV.

The rearrangement uses TRBV30 and TRBJ2-3; possibly TRBD1 or TRBD2 for D (6 bases each). The V and J ends lost 2 bases and 0 bases respectively, with 12 bases between them. Per germline, CDR1 GTSNPN and CDR2 SVGIG (reference sequence). CDR3 length: 15 residues. CDR3 DNA sequence: TGTGCCTGGAGTAGGGGGGCAGCTAGCACAGATACGCAGTATTTT. It is translated as CAWSRGAASTDTQYF.

In this sample, this clone turned up once. This sequence joins TRBV4-2 and TRBJ1-2; D remains unclear. The length of the CDR3 is 15 residues. With 4 bases removed from V and 7 bases from J, the gap between germline ends came to 19 bases. Germline CDR1 and CDR2: LGHNA and YNFKEQ. The CDR3 region has the DNA TGTGCCAGCAGCCGGGATGGAGCTGGTCTGGTTGGCTACACCTTC. It encodes CASSRDGAGLVGYTF.

This sequence joins TRBV7-2 and TRBJ2-7; 11 bases agree with TRBD2. The CDR3 spans 18 residues. Germline V CDR1 and CDR2: SGHTA, FQGNSA. The V and J ends lost 0 bases and 0 bases, in that order; junction bases with no gene match: 7. CDR3 bases: TGTGCCAGCAGCTTAGCCTCGACTAGCGGGACGAGCTCCTACGAGCAGTACTTC. This gives the protein CASSLASTSGTSSYEQYF. The variable domain in full, with the rest retrieved from reference TRBV7-2 and TRBJ2-7, is GAGVSQSPSNKVTEKGKDVELRCDPISGHTALYWYRQSLGQGLEFLIYFQGNSAPDKSGLPSDRFSAERTGGSVSTLTIQRTQQEDSAVYLCASSLASTSGTSSYEQYFGPGTRLTVT.

The V call is TRBV5-1, the J call TRBJ2-3, with D unclear. V was clipped by 4 bases and J by 5 bases, with 8 bases between them. The CDR3 has 12 amino acids. Looked up from germline, CDR1 is SGHRS and CDR2 is YFSETQ. CDR3 in amino acids: CASSPFRDTQYF. Here the CDR3 DNA reads TGCGCCAGCAGCCCCTTCCGAGATACGCAGTATTTT.

This sequence joins TRBV4-1 and TRBJ2-7; 11 bases line up with TRBD2. The length of the CDR3 is 16 residues. Germline V CDR1 and CDR2: MGHRA, YSYEKL. V shed 2 bases and J 3 bases; nucleotides not matched to a gene: 6. The DNA for the CDR3 is TGCGCCAGCAGCCAACCTAGCGGGAGGACGAGCTACGAGCAGTACTTC. Protein sequence: CASSQPSGRTSYEQYF.